This T cell receptor (beta chain) came from a study of blood T cell repertoires in COVID-19. About the study: Specimens from acute and convalescent COVID-19 originated in the United States, Italy and Spain. Sources were T cells, B-cell-depleted T cells, or PBMCs; the material itself was cDNA or gDNA.

Authors' methods: Reference gene primer amplification gave nucleated cell count estimates. Assay: immunoSEQ multiplex PCR; the TCRdb copy retains only in-frame clones and omits some. Clone size and the V and J calls come from that table; the DNA yielded D and trimming. The repertoire holds around 150,000 clones, with approximately 80% as singletons. V was cut by 3 bases and J by 2 bases, with 11 bases left in between. The germline gives CDR1 SGHVS, CDR2 FQNEAQ. This CDR3 is built from 15 residues. The chain is built from TRBV7-8 and TRBJ1-5, with D hard to call. Sequences were obtained from peripheral blood. This clonotype was sampled from a man in his 70s with acute or convalescent COVID-19. This chain's CDR3 is CASSFPPRGNQPQHF. DNA for the CDR3: TGTGCCAGCAGCTTCCCCCCCCGAGGCAATCAGCCCCAGCATTTT.